These 12 T cell receptor beta chains were sequenced from one sample in a study of response to subunit inactivated influenza vaccine. TCRdb analysed the RT-PCR reads with MiXCR anew, one entry per CDR3 protein. The sample comprises around 530,000 distinct CDR3 sequences, 16% of which are singletons, and around 3% rests with the top ten. The specimen was CD4+ T cells sorted from PBMCs, collected roughly 24 months after vaccination. The receptors come from a man aged 45 to 75 who received an inactivated influenza vaccine.

The table lists this clonotype with a few counts. The J gene is TRBJ1-2, the V gene TRBV6-1; 9 positions agree with TRBD1. CDR1 and CDR2 (germline): MNHNS, SASEGT. The J segment lost 4 bases and the V segment lost 5 bases, leaving 5 bases of the junction unmatched. CDR3 size: 14 residues. For the CDR3, the DNA is TGTGCCAGCAGTATCTTACAGGGGGCCTATGGCTACACCTTC. This codes for CASSILQGAYGYTF.

This clonotype came up a few times. The chain recombines TRBV5-1 with TRBJ2-2, with TRBD2 identical over 7 bases. The trim removed 0 bases at V and 1 base at J, leaving 3 bases unmatched. The CDR3 length is 16 residues. CDR1 and CDR2 from the germline V gene are SGHRS and YFSETQ. DNA of the CDR3: TGCGCCAGCAGCTTGGAGAGCGGGAAGAACACCGGGGAGCTGTTTTTT. Translating gives CASSLESGKNTGELFF.

This clonotype has ten or more counts. J is TRBJ2-5 and V is TRBV6-5; D may match TRBD1 or TRBD2 (5 bases each). The CDR3 consists of 13 residues. V dropped 4 bases and J dropped 3 bases, with 9 bases sitting between them. CDR1 MNHEY and CDR2 SVGAGI come from the germline V gene. CDR3 DNA: TGTGCCAGCAGTTTGGGACCCAAAGAGACCCAGTACTTC. It encodes CASSLGPKETQYF.

This clonotype was found many times. This chain joins TRBV6-5 and TRBJ1-1; no firm D call. Trimming took off 0 bases at V and 1 base at J, with 3 bases between the two ends. Germline values: CDR1 MNHEY, CDR2 SVGAGI. The CDR3 has 13 amino acids. CDR3 protein: CASSYSRNTEAFF. CDR3 DNA sequence: TGTGCCAGCAGTTACTCGCGGAACACTGAAGCTTTCTTT.

This clonotype was counted many times. CDR3 amino acids: CSVLYSGDETQYF. DNA of the CDR3: TGCAGTGTTCTGTACAGTGGCGACGAGACCCAGTACTTC. J is TRBJ2-5 and V is TRBV20-1; D uncertain. The germline V and J ends were trimmed by 7 bases and 5 bases, with 17 bases remaining between them. CDR3 size: 13 residues. Germline V gives CDR1 DFQATT, CDR2 SNEGSKA (reference sequence).

This clonotype was counted only a few times. This chain connects TRBV24-1 to TRBJ2-7; D is unresolved. Germline V gene lookup returns CDR1 KGHDR and CDR2 SFDVKD. V gave up 3 bases and J gave up 0 bases, with 11 bases separating them. This CDR3 is 15 amino acids long. This CDR3 reads CATSDRQNPSYEQYF. The CDR3 bases are TGTGCCACCAGTGATCGACAAAACCCCTCCTACGAGCAGTACTTC.

This clonotype was seen more than once but under ten times. The chain has TRBV5-5 and TRBJ2-1; 14 bases are shared with TRBD2. The CDR3 sequence is 17 residues long. J gave up 6 bases and V 2 bases, and 7 bases lay outside the gene matches. In germline, CDR1 is SGHKS, CDR2 YYEKEE (reference sequence). The CDR3 here is CASSLVTSGGAANEQFF. The CDR3 DNA reads TGTGCCAGCAGCTTAGTGACTAGCGGGGGGGCCGCCAATGAGCAGTTCTTC.

The chain combines TRBV27 with TRBJ1-2, with a weak D call TRBD1 (5 bases). CDR1 is MNHEY and CDR2 is SMNVEV in the germline V gene (reference sequence). The CDR3 is 13 residues long. V was trimmed by 2 bases and J by 3 bases, leaving 7 bases between them. The CDR3 DNA sequence: TGTGCCAGCAGTTTAAAAGGGGACTATGGCTACACCTTC. Its translation is CASSLKGDYGYTF.

V gene TRBV20-1 combines with J gene TRBJ2-7; weak D call: TRBD2 (5 bases). This CDR3 comprises 14 residues. Germline V lookup: CDR1 DFQATT, CDR2 SNEGSKA (reference sequence). V gave up 1 base and J gave up 0 bases, with 10 bases separating them. The CDR3 DNA follows: TGCAGTGCTAGAGTCGAGGGATTCTCCTACGAGCAGTACTTC. Its translation is CSARVEGFSYEQYF.

This clonotype was seen a handful of times. The chain recombines TRBV7-6 with TRBJ1-5, with TRBD1 matching 7 bases. Germline CDR1 SGHVS, CDR2 FNYEAQ. This CDR3 is 16 amino acids long. With 5 bases clipped from V and 3 bases from J, the junction kept 10 bases outside the gene matches. For the CDR3, the DNA is TGTGCCAGCAGCGGCCGGGACAGAAGCCCCAATCAGCCCCAGCATTTT. It specifies CASSGRDRSPNQPQHF.

This chain connects TRBV20-1 to TRBJ2-3; the match to TRBD1 covers 10 bases. Germline V gene data show CDR1 as DFQATT and CDR2 as SNEGSKA (reference sequence). The CDR3 loop spans 15 amino acids. After removal of 0 bases from V and 5 bases from J, the junction contained 5 bases not matched to a gene. CDR3 nucleotide sequence: TGCAGTGCTAGAGACGACAGGGGGCCCGGAGATACGCAGTATTTT. It codes for CSARDDRGPGDTQYF.

This clonotype appeared a few times. J is TRBJ2-7 and V is TRBV10-3; either TRBD1 or TRBD2 may supply D (5 bases each). CDR3 length: 13 residues. Germline loops: CDR1 ENHRY, CDR2 SYGVKD. V was pared by 5 bases and J by 4 bases, with 12 bases between. In nucleotides, the CDR3 is TGTGCCATCAGTACCCGGGACGGATACGAGCAGTACTTC. Protein: CAISTRDGYEQYF.